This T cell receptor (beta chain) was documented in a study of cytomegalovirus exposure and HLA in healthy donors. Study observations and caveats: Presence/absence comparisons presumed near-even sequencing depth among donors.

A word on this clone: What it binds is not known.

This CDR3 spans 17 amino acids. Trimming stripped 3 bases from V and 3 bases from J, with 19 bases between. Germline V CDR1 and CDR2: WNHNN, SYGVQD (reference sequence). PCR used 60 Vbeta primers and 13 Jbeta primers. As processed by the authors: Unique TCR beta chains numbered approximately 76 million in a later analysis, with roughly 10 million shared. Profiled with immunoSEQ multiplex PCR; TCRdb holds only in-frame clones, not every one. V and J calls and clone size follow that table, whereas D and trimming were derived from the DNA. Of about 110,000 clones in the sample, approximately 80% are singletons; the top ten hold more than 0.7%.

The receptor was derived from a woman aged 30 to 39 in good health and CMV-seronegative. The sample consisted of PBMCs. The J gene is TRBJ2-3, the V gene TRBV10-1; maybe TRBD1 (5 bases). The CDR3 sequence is CASSESFGQGLTDTQYF. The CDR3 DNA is TGCGCCAGCAGTGAATCTTTTGGTCAGGGCTTGACAGATACGCAGTATTTT.